This is a list of T cell receptor beta chains from one sample in a study of cytomegalovirus exposure and HLA in healthy donors. Clones were sequenced by immunoSEQ multiplex PCR, and TCRdb holds only the in-frame ones, with some missing. The sample shows 110,000 to 150,000 clones, roughly 70% of them seen only once. Specimen: PBMCs. The origin of the receptors is a man younger than 45 in good health and CMV-seronegative. The CDR3 runs from the conserved cysteine through the conserved F or W.

>TRBJ2-7|TRBV5-1
CASSLHAGVSYEQYF
>TRBJ2-1|TRBV5-5
CASSSGLAGGSYNEQFF
>TRBJ1-6|TRBV7-9
CASQPTGQNSPLHF
>TRBJ2-2|TRBV11-3
CASSLSGKFGELFF
>TRBJ2-1|TRBV29-1
CSVEDRETYSYNEQFF
>TRBJ1-2|TRBV10-3
CAISELTGNYGYTF
>TRBJ2-5|TRBV9
CASSVAGTGGREQYF
>TRBJ2-2|TRBV19
CASSLIGQGGRWLFF
>TRBJ2-7|TRBV7-8
CASSAPEGPDSYEQYF
>TRBJ1-4|TRBV7-8
CASSLARLNEKLFF
>-|TRBV28
CASSFYRGSYEQYF
>TRBJ2-1|TRBV7-8
CASSTRQGKDEQFF
>TRBJ2-7|TRBV2
CASSDRGAYYEQYF
>TRBJ2-3|TRBV10-3
CAISAGTSGGDTQYF
>TRBJ2-4|TRBV5-6
CASSLALAKNSQYF
>TRBJ1-1|TRBV7-9
CASMLQGPNTEAFF
>TRBJ1-5|TRBV2
CASTADSFDQPQHF